What follows are 11 T cell receptor beta chains derived from one specimen sequenced in a study of cytomegalovirus exposure and HLA in healthy donors. PCR amplification relied on 60 Vbeta primers (plus 13 Jbeta primers). Clones were sequenced by immunoSEQ multiplex PCR, and TCRdb holds only the in-frame ones, with some missing. There are approximately 150,000 clones in the sample; around 81% occur only once, and 4% to 5% lies in the top ten. Sequenced sample: PBMCs. The source is a woman between 18 and 29 years old in good health and CMV-seropositive.

This chain connects TRBV27 to TRBJ1-1; D possibly corresponds to TRBD1 (5 bases). The CDR3 loop spans 14 amino acids. From germline, CDR1 is MNHEY and CDR2 SMNVEV (reference sequence). V dropped 5 bases and J dropped 3 bases, with 13 bases sitting between them. The CDR3 DNA reads as TGTGCCAGCAGTGGTCCTCAGGGTTACACTGAAGCTTTCTTT. Its protein is CASSGPQGYTEAFF.

This clone was seen more than once but under ten times. CDR3 DNA sequence: TGTGCCACGACTAGCGGAGATATCTACAATGAGCAGTTCTTC. Translating it yields CATTSGDIYNEQFF. J is TRBJ2-1 and V is TRBV19, with 9 bases fitting TRBD2. The germline gives CDR1 LNHDA, CDR2 SQIVND (reference sequence). This CDR3 contains 14 residues. V was clipped by 10 bases and J by 3 bases; unmatched bases: 7.

About this clone: One end of the junction is discordant with germline, which a read error may explain. The chain carries TRBV11-2 and TRBJ2-7; 7 bases align to TRBD2. The CDR3 spans 12 residues. CDR1 and CDR2 (germline): SGHAT, FQNNGV. The CDR3: CASSPSGARANF. DNA for the CDR3: TGTGCCAGCAGCCCAAGCGGGGCCAGGGCGAACTTC.

The CDR3 is CASDTGGNTEAFF. The DNA for the CDR3 is TGTGCCAGCGATACCGGGGGGAACACTGAAGCTTTCTTT. The V and J genes are TRBV5-6 and TRBJ1-1; maybe TRBD1 (5 bases). The CDR3 runs 13 residues. V lost 7 bases, J lost 1 base, and 11 bases lay in between. Per the germline V gene, CDR1 is SGHDT and CDR2 is YYEEEE.

This chain connects TRBV27 to TRBJ2-2; D may be TRBD2 (6 bases). V gave up 6 bases and J gave up 1 base, with 9 bases separating them. The CDR3 consists of 14 residues. Germline-derived CDR1 and CDR2 are MNHEY and SMNVEV (reference sequence). CDR3 sequence reads: CASRVSGNTGELFF. CDR3 bases: TGTGCCAGCAGAGTTAGCGGGAACACCGGGGAGCTGTTTTTT.

This chain joins TRBV9 and TRBJ2-1, with D uncertain. In germline, CDR1 is SGDLS, CDR2 YYNGEE. The length of the CDR3 is 12 residues. Trimming shortened V by 4 bases and J by 3 bases, and 5 bases separated the two germline ends. The CDR3 region has the DNA TGTGCCAGCAGCCCAGGCTACAATGAGCAGTTCTTC. It encodes CASSPGYNEQFF. The full variable domain, in which reference TRBV9 and TRBJ2-1 provide the parts outside the CDR3, is DSGVTQTPKHLITATGQRVTLRCSPRSGDLSVYWYQQSLDQGLQFLIQYYNGEERAKGNILERFSAQQFPDLHSELNLSSLELGDSALYFCASSPGYNEQFFGPGTRLTVL.

This chain joins TRBV7-2 and TRBJ1-5, with 7 bases lining up with TRBD1. This CDR3 has 15 amino acids. With 1 base clipped from V and 5 bases from J, the junction kept 5 bases outside the gene matches. CDR1 and CDR2 (germline): SGHTA, FQGNSA. CDR3 in amino acids: CASSLDRGHYQPQHF. The CDR3 DNA follows: TGTGCCAGCAGCTTAGACAGGGGACATTATCAGCCCCAGCATTTT.

The CDR3 DNA sequence: TGTGCCAGCAGTTTAGTCGGTCAGCCCCAGCATTTT. Protein sequence: CASSLVGQPQHF. V and J are TRBV27 and TRBJ1-5; D is unclear. The germline V gene has CDR1 MNHEY and CDR2 SMNVEV (reference sequence). The CDR3 totals 12 residues. Trimming removed 2 bases from V and 6 bases from J, with 5 bases in between.

The rearrangement joins TRBV6-1 to TRBJ2-7; possible D gene TRBD2, 5 bases. This CDR3 comprises 12 residues. Germline CDR1 and CDR2: MNHNS and SASEGT. Deletions cut 2 bases from V and 6 bases from J, with 8 bases between. The CDR3 nucleotides are TGTGCCAGCAGTGAATTGAGGGTCGAGCAGTACTTC. The encoded protein is CASSELRVEQYF.

Points on this clone: Other DNA sequences in the sample encode the same CDR3. J is TRBJ2-7 and V is TRBV19, with a weak D call TRBD2 (6 bases). V dropped 4 bases and J dropped 0 bases, with 10 bases sitting between them. The CDR3 has 14 amino acids. The germline CDR1 and CDR2 sequences are LNHDA and SQIVND (reference sequence). The CDR3 DNA follows: TGTGCCAGTAGTACTCCGGGACTCTCCTACGAGCAGTACTTC. Protein: CASSTPGLSYEQYF. The variable domain in full, completed from reference TRBV19 and TRBJ2-7, reads DGGITQSPKYLFRKEGQNVTLSCEQNLNHDAMYWYRQDPGQGLRLIYYSQIVNDFQKGDIAEGYSVSREKKESFPLTVTSAQKNPTAFYLCASSTPGLSYEQYFGPGTRLTVT.

This clone was counted between two and nine times. V gene TRBV2 combines with J gene TRBJ1-1, with TRBD1 matching over 9 bases. This CDR3 comprises 14 residues. The J segment lost 5 bases and the V segment lost 8 bases, leaving 9 bases of the junction unmatched. CDR1 is SNHLY, CDR2 FYNNEI, per germline. The CDR3 loop is CASGSGTGKTEAFF. In DNA form, the CDR3 reads TGTGCCAGCGGATCCGGGACAGGGAAAACTGAAGCTTTCTTT.